This passage covers 25 T cell receptor beta chains from one sample sequenced in a study of T-cell reconstitution after alpha-beta-depleted transplantation in children. The TCRbeta library was prepared with unique molecular identifiers. MiXCR was run by TCRdb on the PCR reads, yielding one entry per CDR3 protein. Among 97,000 or so distinct CDR3 sequences, around 5.9% were seen once, and the ten largest hold more than 5.5%. The sequences come from PBMCs, mostly from graft donor cells, collected 60 days after TCRalphabeta/CD19-depleted stem cell transplant. These receptor sequences come from a female patient aged 2 to 10 who had a stem cell transplant for Fanconi anemia, so the T cells may come from the graft donor.

The chain is built from TRBV12-3 or TRBV12-4 and TRBJ1-2; tentative D call: TRBD1 (5 bases). Trimming pared 3 bases from V and 4 bases from J, leaving 12 bases between. The CDR3 length is 14 residues. The DNA of the CDR3 is TGTGCCAGCAGTTTCCCCGGGGCGAGCTATGGCTACACCTTC. Translation: CASSFPGASYGYTF.

There are many counts of this clonotype. J is TRBJ2-6 and V is TRBV6-6; 7 nucleotides align to TRBD2. Trimming cost V 2 bases and J 4 bases; bases outside gene matches: 17. The germline gives CDR1 MNHNY, CDR2 SVGAGI (reference sequence). This CDR3 contains 20 residues. CDR3 amino acids: CASSYKGLPSPRTGANVLTF. The DNA of the CDR3 is TGTGCCAGCAGTTACAAGGGACTACCATCTCCGAGGACGGGGGCCAACGTCCTGACTTTC.

In its sample, this clonotype was seen many times. The rearrangement joins TRBV4-2 to TRBJ1-1; D remains unclear. Germline V gives CDR1 LGHNA, CDR2 YNFKEQ. V shed 0 bases and J shed 2 bases, with 10 bases lying between them. This CDR3 has 15 amino acids. DNA of the CDR3: TGTGCCAGCAGCCAAGAGGCCCGGGGTAACACTGAAGCTTTCTTT. Amino acids: CASSQEARGNTEAFF.

This clonotype was counted many times. This chain joins TRBV27 and TRBJ1-2; D is perhaps TRBD1 (6 bases). The length of the CDR3 is 13 residues. CDR1 is MNHEY and CDR2 is SMNVEV in the germline V gene (reference sequence). V lost 0 bases and J 4 bases, leaving 6 bases between the germline ends. The CDR3 coding sequence is TGTGCCAGCAGTTTATCAGGGGGCTATGGCTACACCTTC. Encoded protein: CASSLSGGYGYTF.

This clonotype was detected many times. The chain is built from TRBV14 and TRBJ2-4, with D tentatively TRBD1 (5 bases). The CDR3 spans 16 residues. The germline CDR1 and CDR2 sequences are SGHDN and FVKESK. V lost 1 base, J lost 2 bases, and 12 bases lay in between. The CDR3 reads CASSQGTRATKNIQYF. The CDR3 nucleotides are TGTGCCAGCAGCCAAGGGACAAGGGCGACCAAAAACATTCAGTACTTC. Complete variable domain (other parts from reference TRBV14 and TRBJ2-4): EAGVTQFPSHSVIEKGQTVTLRCDPISGHDNLYWYRRVMGKEIKFLLHFVKESKQDESGMPNNRFLAERTGGTYSTLKVQPAELEDSGVYFCASSQGTRATKNIQYFGAGTRLSVL.

V usage is TRBV7-9 and J usage is TRBJ2-1; D ambiguous. The V and J ends lost 1 base and 2 bases respectively, with 9 bases between them. This CDR3 has 15 residues. The V gene's germline CDR1 is SEHNR and CDR2 FQNEAQ (reference sequence). CDR3 region: CASSLVSRPYNEQFF. The CDR3 coding sequence is TGTGCCAGCAGCTTAGTTAGCAGGCCCTACAATGAGCAGTTCTTC.

This clonotype was seen only a few times. This chain uses TRBV20-1 with TRBJ1-6; possibly TRBD1 for D (6 bases). This CDR3 region has 14 residues. Germline-derived CDR1 and CDR2 are DFQATT and SNEGSKA (reference sequence). The ends were cut back, 5 bases at V and 2 bases at J, with 10 bases in the middle. CDR3 nucleotides: TGCAGTGCTGAACAGGGTCCCTATAATTCACCCCTCCACTTT. Its translation: CSAEQGPYNSPLHF.

This clonotype was counted ten times or more. This sequence joins TRBV12-3 or TRBV12-4 and TRBJ2-1; 8 nucleotides line up with TRBD2. This CDR3 comprises 14 residues. J lost 4 bases, V lost 2 bases, and 1 base had no gene match. CDR3 residues: CASSLPGGYNEQFF. The CDR3 DNA sequence: TGTGCCAGCAGTTTACCGGGGGGGTACAATGAGCAGTTCTTC.

This clonotype was counted at least ten times. V and J are TRBV2 and TRBJ2-3, with no clear D. The length of the CDR3 is 13 residues. The germline V gene encodes CDR1 SNHLY and CDR2 FYNNEI. V was cut by 3 bases and J by 2 bases, with 6 bases left in between. Here the CDR3 DNA reads TGTGCCAGCAGTGAGGAGTCCACAGATACGCAGTATTTT. Its translation: CASSEESTDTQYF.

The V and J genes are TRBV3-1 and TRBJ2-3; D ambiguous. Germline V gene data show CDR1 as LGHDT and CDR2 as YNNKEL (reference sequence). V shed 0 bases and J shed 0 bases, with 13 bases lying between them. The CDR3 has 17 amino acids. CDR3 protein: CASSQEGPQLSTDTQYF. CDR3 DNA: TGTGCCAGCAGCCAAGAAGGGCCACAATTAAGCACAGATACGCAGTATTTT.

This clonotype was detected ten times or more. The V and J genes are TRBV5-1 and TRBJ2-7; 10 bases match TRBD1. V dropped 3 bases and J dropped 4; count of bases not matched to a gene: 4. There are 14 residues in the CDR3. CDR1 and CDR2 from the germline V gene are SGHRS and YFSETQ. CDR3 amino acids: CASSSGTGEYEQYF. The DNA for the CDR3 is TGCGCCAGCAGCTCCGGGACAGGGGAATACGAGCAGTACTTC.

The V gene is TRBV7-9, the J gene TRBJ2-3, with 7 positions matching TRBD1. With 5 bases clipped from V and 9 bases from J, the junction kept 8 bases outside the gene matches. Germline V lookup: CDR1 SEHNR, CDR2 FQNEAQ (reference sequence). This CDR3 comprises 13 residues. Here the CDR3 reads CASSRTGERTQYF. The CDR3 DNA is TGTGCCAGCAGCCGTACAGGGGAAAGGACGCAGTATTTT.

In its sample, this clonotype was seen a few times. This may come from a read error, since a much larger clone is one base off. The V gene is TRBV3-1, the J gene TRBJ2-1; tentative D call: TRBD1 (5 bases). The CDR3 has 16 amino acids. In germline, CDR1 is LGHDT, CDR2 YNNKEL (reference sequence). This chain's CDR3 is CACSQGWGGVYNEQFF. The CDR3 DNA is TGTGCCTGCAGCCAAGGTTGGGGCGGAGTGTACAATGAGCAGTTCTTC.

This clonotype was seen at least ten times. V and J are TRBV9 and TRBJ2-3; 8 bases fit TRBD2. Looked up from germline, CDR1 is SGDLS and CDR2 is YYNGEE. Trimming took 2 bases from V and 2 from J; bases not matched to a gene: 7. The CDR3 has 16 amino acids. The CDR3: CASSVGLGGATDTQYF. Here the CDR3 DNA reads TGTGCCAGCAGCGTCGGCCTCGGGGGGGCCACAGATACGCAGTATTTT.

This clonotype was found many times. The CDR3, as DNA: TGCAGCGTTGATTTTTACGGGGGACTGACGAACACTGAAGCTTTCTTT. It codes for CSVDFYGGLTNTEAFF. The V call is TRBV29-1, the J call TRBJ1-1; the D gene is possibly TRBD1 (5 bases). This CDR3 has 16 residues. The V end was cut by 3 bases, the J end by 1 base, with 18 bases between. Germline V CDR1 and CDR2: SQVTM, ANQGSEA.

This clonotype was counted at least ten times. The chain joins TRBV4-1 to TRBJ2-7; 11 positions agree with TRBD2. The length of the CDR3 is 15 residues. Germline CDR1 and CDR2: MGHRA and YSYEKL. Trimming cost V 1 base and J 7 bases; bases outside gene matches: 6. The CDR3 DNA sequence: TGCGCCAGCAGCCAAGGTCTAGCGGGAGGTTGGGAGCAGTACTTC. Translation gives CASSQGLAGGWEQYF.

This clonotype was seen at least ten times. The chain employs TRBV11-1 and TRBJ2-1, with 11 bases fitting TRBD2. Unmatched junction bases numbered 8, after V lost 4 bases and J lost 0 bases. In germline, CDR1 is SGHAT, CDR2 FQDESV (reference sequence). CDR3 length equals 18 residues. The CDR3 sequence: CASSSTSGRVSSYNEQFF. CDR3 in DNA: TGTGCCAGCAGCTCTACTAGCGGGAGAGTGTCCTCCTACAATGAGCAGTTCTTC. The complete variable domain, with remaining parts taken from reference TRBV11-1 and TRBJ2-1, reads EAEVAQSPRYKITEKSQAVAFWCDPISGHATLYWYRQILGQGPELLVQFQDESVVDDSQLPKDRFSAERLKGVDSTLKIQPAELGDSAMYLCASSSTSGRVSSYNEQFFGPGTRLTVL.

This clonotype was detected only a few times. The rearrangement joins TRBV9 to TRBJ1-6, with TRBD1 as a possible D gene (5 bases). The CDR3 covers 16 residues. The germline gives CDR1 SGDLS, CDR2 YYNGEE. Trimming removed 2 bases from V and 5 bases from J, with 14 bases in between. As DNA, the CDR3 is TGTGCCAGCAGCGTTCAGGGTTCCCCTGATAATTCACCCCTCCACTTT. The encoded protein is CASSVQGSPDNSPLHF.

This chain joins TRBV4-2 and TRBJ2-1, with 7 bases fitting TRBD2. Looked up from germline, CDR1 is LGHNA and CDR2 is YNFKEQ. This CDR3 is 16 amino acids long. Trimming cost V 2 bases and J 4 bases; bases outside gene matches: 8. The CDR3 reads CASSQKKRGRYNEQFF. The CDR3 DNA reads TGTGCCAGCAGCCAAAAAAAGCGGGGCCGTTACAATGAGCAGTTCTTC.

This clonotype has a count of ten or more. The genes are TRBV7-8 and TRBJ2-6; perhaps TRBD1 as D (6 bases). The CDR3 is 16 amino acids. Germline CDR1 SGHVS, CDR2 FQNEAQ. V was shortened by 1 base and J by 4 bases, with 11 bases between the two germline ends. The CDR3 DNA is TGTGCCAGCAGCTTAGTACAGGGCTTCGGGGCCAACGTCCTGACTTTC. Its translation: CASSLVQGFGANVLTF.

The CDR3 spells CASSLWVSDGASNQPQHF. In DNA form, the CDR3 reads TGTGCCAGCAGTTTATGGGTTTCGGACGGGGCGAGCAATCAGCCCCAGCATTTT. The chain employs TRBV28 and TRBJ1-5; the D gene is possibly TRBD1 (5 bases). Germline V CDR1 and CDR2: MDHEN, SYDVKM. CDR3 size: 18 residues. V was pared by 0 bases and J by 1 base, with 16 bases between. The full variable domain, with the rest looked up from reference TRBV28 and TRBJ1-5, is DVKVTQSSRYLVKRTGEKVFLECVQDMDHENMFWYRQDPGLGLRLIYFSYDVKMKEKGDIPEGYSVSREKKERFSLILESASTNQTSMYLCASSLWVSDGASNQPQHFGDGTRLSIL.

Details on this clonotype: A much larger clone lies one base from this, so it may be a read error. The rearrangement joins TRBV4-2 to TRBJ2-1; the match to TRBD2 covers 12 bases. This CDR3 has 17 amino acids. Germline V gene data show CDR1 as LGHNA and CDR2 as YNFKEQ. The CDR3 DNA reads TGTGCCAGCAGCCCCTTTTTTAGACTAGCGGGAGATAATGGGCAGTTCTTC. Protein sequence: CASSPFFRLAGDNGQFF.

This clonotype was picked up a small number of times. The V and J genes are TRBV28 and TRBJ1-2; TRBD1 is a possible D gene (6 bases). CDR1 and CDR2 from the germline V gene are MDHEN and SYDVKM. The CDR3 is 14 residues long. Trimming cost V 5 bases and J 4 bases, with 14 bases left between them. CDR3 in DNA: TGTGCCAGCAGTGGGACACCATCATTCTATGGCTACACCTTC. This encodes CASSGTPSFYGYTF.

This clonotype was seen at least ten times. The chain carries TRBV5-6 and TRBJ2-7; maybe TRBD1 (5 bases). The germline V and J ends were trimmed by 4 bases and 3 bases, with 14 bases remaining between them. The germline V gene encodes CDR1 SGHDT and CDR2 YYEEEE. The CDR3 is 14 amino acids. CDR3 nucleotide sequence: TGTGCCAGCAGCGCGTCTTGGGGCCTCTACGAGCAGTACTTC. Encoded protein: CASSASWGLYEQYF.

This clonotype was counted between two and nine times. This sequence joins TRBV15 and TRBJ2-3; D not resolved. Germline V gene sequence: CDR1 LNHNV, CDR2 YYDKDF (reference sequence). The CDR3 consists of 14 residues. Trimming left V 1 base short and J 4 bases short, with 9 bases between. CDR3 residues: CATSRGRGADTQYF. The CDR3 DNA sequence: TGTGCCACCAGCAGAGGGAGAGGAGCAGATACGCAGTATTTT.